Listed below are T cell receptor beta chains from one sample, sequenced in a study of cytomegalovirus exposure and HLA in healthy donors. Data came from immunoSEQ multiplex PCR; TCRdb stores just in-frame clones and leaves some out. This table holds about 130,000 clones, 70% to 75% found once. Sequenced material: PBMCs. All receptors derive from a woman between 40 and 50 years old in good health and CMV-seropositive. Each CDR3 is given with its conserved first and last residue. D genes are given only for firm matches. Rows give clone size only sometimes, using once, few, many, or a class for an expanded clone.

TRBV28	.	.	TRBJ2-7	CASSIDGTRSREQYF	TGTGCCAGCAGTATCGACGGGACTCGCAGTCGCGAGCAGTACTTC
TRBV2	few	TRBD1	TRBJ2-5	CASNQQGSETQYF	TGTGCCAGCAATCAACAGGGGTCCGAGACCCAGTACTTC
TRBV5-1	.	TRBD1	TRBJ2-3	CASSLQGALQDTQYF	TGCGCCAGCAGCCTACAGGGGGCATTGCAAGATACGCAGTATTTT
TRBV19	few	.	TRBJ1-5	CASRESHRANQPQHF	TGTGCCAGTCGGGAATCCCACAGGGCCAATCAGCCCCAGCATTTT
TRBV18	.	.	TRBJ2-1	CASSSAGYYNEQFF	TGTGCCAGCTCATCTGCGGGTTACTACAATGAGCAGTTCTTC
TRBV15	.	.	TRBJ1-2	CATSDPNQFDGPYGYTF	TGTGCCACCAGCGACCCCAACCAGTTTGATGGGCCCTATGGCTACACCTTC
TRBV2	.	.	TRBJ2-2	CASGEQGHTGELFF	TGTGCCAGCGGGGAACAGGGACACACCGGGGAGCTGTTTTTT
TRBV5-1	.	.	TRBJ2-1	CASEAGASYNEQFF	TGCGCCAGCGAGGCGGGGGCCTCCTACAATGAGCAGTTCTTC
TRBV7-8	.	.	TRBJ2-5	CASSLTAEGETQYF	TGTGCCAGCAGCTTAACAGCGGAAGGAGAGACCCAGTACTTC
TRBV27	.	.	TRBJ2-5	CARGGAQYF	TGTGCCAGAGGGGGGGCCCAGTACTTC
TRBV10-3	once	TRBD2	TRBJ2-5	CAISESLGTSGGAETQYF	TGTGCCATCAGTGAGTCTCTTGGCACTAGCGGGGGGGCGGAGACCCAGTACTTC
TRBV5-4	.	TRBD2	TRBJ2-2	CASSGGTSRKSAGELFF	TGTGCCAGCAGCGGGGGGACTAGCCGGAAATCCGCCGGGGAGCTGTTTTTT
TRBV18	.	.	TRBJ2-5	CASSPPDSPRETQYF	TGTGCCAGCTCACCCCCCGACAGCCCCCGAGAGACCCAGTACTTC
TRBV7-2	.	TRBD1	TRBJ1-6	CASSPDRGTSPLHF	TGTGCCAGCAGCCCGGACAGGGGCACTTCACCCCTCCACTTT
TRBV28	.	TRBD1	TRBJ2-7	CASSLWDRSSYEQYF	TGTGCCAGCAGTTTATGGGACAGGTCTTCCTACGAGCAGTACTTC
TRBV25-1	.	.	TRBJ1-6	CASHRGGVISPLHF	TGTGCCAGCCACCGAGGGGGGGTTATTTCACCCCTCCACTTT